This entry concerns a single T cell receptor (beta chain). Profiled with immunoSEQ multiplex PCR; TCRdb holds only in-frame clones, not every one. The sample carries 200,000 to 250,000 clones, around 84% recorded once. The sample comes from a study of blood T cell repertoires in COVID-19. The CDR3 spans 17 residues. CDR1 is SGHRS, CDR2 YFSETQ, per germline. The J segment lost 2 bases and the V segment lost 4 bases, leaving 7 bases of the junction unmatched. The specimen sequenced was PBMCs or T cells enriched from blood (not recorded which). The receptor was isolated from a woman between 35 and 50 years old who had recovered from COVID-19. The rearrangement links TRBV5-1 to TRBJ2-1, with 12 nucleotides matching TRBD2. The CDR3 loop is CASSPRTSGTTYNEQFF. The CDR3 DNA follows: TGCGCCAGCAGCCCAAGGACTAGCGGGACAACCTACAATGAGCAGTTCTTC.